The following is a TCR beta chain sequence with its context. The sample holds many counts of this clonotype. Which antigen it targets is not known. Base qualities were left out, and no much larger clone turns up one base away. The label giving this sample's treatment or condition can be read as: allogeneic hematopoietic cell transplantation with graft depleted of TCRalphabeta T cells and CD19 B cells. The children who served as transplant recipients had been given grafts of TCRalphabeta/CD19-depleted allogeneic hematopoietic cells. This sample was taken from a study of T-cell reconstitution after alpha-beta-depleted transplantation in children (dated by TCRdb to about 2016). General notes on the study: Using TCR repertoire profiling, the study followed T-cell immune reconstitution in a quantitative way in children after TCRalphabeta/CD19-depleted allogeneic hematopoietic cell transplantation.

To prepare the library, PCR was applied. Sequencing was performed on an Illumina HiSeq 2500. TCR libraries were prepared with molecular barcoding, using unique molecular identifiers to normalize TCRbeta repertoire quantification. Starting from the raw public reads, TCRdb applied fastp trimming at Q25, assembled clones with MiXCR and retained in-frame beta chains. Identical CDR3 proteins give one entry, which carries the most common genes and DNA. The sample data list nearly 250,000 distinct CDR3 sequences, and around 7.8% of these were observed just once. The biggest ten clones account for roughly 5.8% of the sample. Results and caveats for the whole study, not just this receptor: The apparently early recovery of alphabetaT-cell counts about two months after transplant reportedly depended on only several hundred rapidly expanded clones that came from non-depleted graft cells. The frequencies of hyperexpanded clones fell over the following months, and after one year, T-cell counts and TCRbeta diversity were mostly attributed to newly produced T cells. In some patients, high TCRbeta diversity at day 60 was attributed to recipient T cells and intrathymic progenitors that had survived conditioning.

CDR1 and CDR2 are read off the germline V gene as SGHTA and FQGTGA. The CDR3 runs 14 amino acids, cysteine and phenylalanine included. This entry keeps only the CDR3 DNA: 42 bases, framed from base 1. Trimming takes 2 bases off V and 4 bases off J; junction bases not matched to a gene: 0. The clonotype was recovered from a male patient under 18 who had a stem cell transplant for acute lymphoblastic leukemia, so the T cells may come from the graft donor. The sequence links TRBV7-3 to TRBJ2-2; 8 middle bases align to TRBD1. The sample here was PBMCs, mostly from graft donor cells, taken 180 days after TCRalphabeta/CD19-depleted stem cell transplant. The nucleotide sequence reads as follows: TGTGCCAGCAGCTTAGGGACAGGCACCGGGGAGCTGTTTTTT. Translated, it gives CASSLGTGTGELFF. The variable domain in full, with residues beyond the CDR3 obtained from the reference TRBV7-3 and TRBJ2-2 genes, is GAGVSQTPSNKVTEKGKYVELRCDPISGHTALYWYRQSLGQGPEFLIYFQGTGAADDSGLPNDRFFAVRPEGSVSTLKIQRTERGDSAVYLCASSLGTGTGELFFGEGSRLTVL.